This T cell receptor beta chain was documented in a study of Graves' ophthalmopathy and Graves' hyperthyroidism (dated by TCRdb to between 2018 and 2020). In the study overall: Peripheral blood samples were taken at the time of initial diagnosis, before any treatment was given. TCR beta repertoire signatures were used to distinguish Graves' ophthalmopathy from Graves' hyperthyroidism and to predict progression to ophthalmopathy. In total, 135 blood samples were TCR-sequenced: around 42 ophthalmopathy, under 80 hyperthyroidism and some 17 hyperthyroidism-to-ophthalmopathy patients. To explore V-J signatures that separate ophthalmopathy from hyperthyroidism, a discovery set of about 96 patients was enrolled, consisting of 43 with ophthalmopathy and about 60 with stable hyperthyroidism. The independent validation cohort included 18 to 20 hyperthyroidism patients plus 17 patients who later progressed from hyperthyroidism to ophthalmopathy. In several hyperthyroidism patients, the T-cell repertoire of thyroid tissue was compared with the T-cell repertoire of blood. Following sampling, methimazole starting at 30 mg daily was administered to hyperthyroidism patients, and high-dose intravenous methylprednisolone was administered to ophthalmopathy patients. The 95 to 100 discovery patients were randomly split 7:3 into training and test sets. What the authors observed across the whole study: In validation, the model predicted ophthalmopathy progression with more than 70% sensitivity and roughly 78% specificity; some 13 predicted patients were CT-confirmed with GO in a median of approximately 6.5 months. In cross-validation, the 13-signature model distinguished ophthalmopathy from stable hyperthyroidism with approximately 85% sensitivity and approximately 81% specificity, and in the test set the corresponding values were roughly 80% and 76%. Most of the expanded thyroid clonotypes with a frequency above 0.001 were also detected in blood, and it was suggested that the thyroid immune response may be reflected by blood repertoires. No statistical method was used to set the sample size in advance, and the investigators knew which group each participant was assigned to.

Many counts were recorded for this clonotype. It lacks a known antigen. The record has no base qualities; no much larger clone is one base away. For repertoire sequencing, the TCR beta CDR3 regions were amplified from RNA transcripts. The first round of RT-PCR was done with HTBI primers and the Qiagen OneStep RT-PCR kit, and was followed by a second round of multiplex PCR, then size selection and purification. Sequencing of the libraries was carried out on an Illumina HiSeq2000 in paired-end mode with 100 bp reads. From the authors' description of their analysis: SOAPnuke was used for read processing, and reads with adapters, uncalled bases, a mean Phred below 15, or no exact constant-primer or identifier match were discarded. COPE v1.2.5 was used to merge high-quality paired reads. Each unique nucleotide sequence was treated as a clonotype, and MiTCR v1.1 was used to align the clonotypes to the IMGT TRB V, D and J references. Analysis was restricted to V-J combinations with a frequency above 0.0001, which covered about 99% of repertoires. A TCR clonal expansion and chaos score per V-J combination was defined as the ratio of F50 clonal expansion to chaos observed in the TCRdist matrix. Welch's t-statistics and random forest were used to narrow the features down to 10 to 15 V-J combinations, which were then fed into a naive Bayes classifier. The similarity between thyroid and blood repertoires was quantified using the Morisita-Horn index. In TCRdb, the public reads were trimmed at Q25 with fastp and aligned with MiXCR, with productive beta chains retained. Duplicate CDR3 protein sequences are folded into a single record with the most common DNA and genes. Clone size and V and J calls follow TCRdb, not the original study. This sample holds about 480,000 distinct CDR3 sequences; under 15% were observed only once. The ten top clones hold more than 8.5% of the sample.

The ophthalmopathy patients had moderately to severely active disease, with a Clinical Activity Score of 3 or higher, a NOSPECS grade of 4 or higher, and a disease duration of less than 3 months. Patients with other autoimmune diseases, uncontrolled infections, pregnancy or lactation were excluded from the study. Clinical symptoms, serum thyroxine, TRAb, thyroid ultrasound and orbital computed tomography were used for diagnosis. PBMCs were isolated from around 10 ml of fresh peripheral blood by Ficoll-Paque density gradient centrifugation. Total RNA was extracted with Trizol reagent and quality-checked on an Agilent 2100 Bioanalyzer. The CDR3 measures 13 amino acids from cysteine to phenylalanine. Only the CDR3 part of the read is kept: 39 bases, read in frame from the first base. CDR1 and CDR2 were assigned from the germline V gene (reference sequence) as GTSNPN and SVGIG. The junction carries 9 bases between V and J, which are trimmed by 2 bases and 4 bases respectively.

The chain uses TRBV30 and TRBJ1-5; TRBD1 is possibly the D segment (6 matching bases). Sequencing was carried out using blood. This TCR was recovered from a woman aged 30 to 39 with Graves' ophthalmopathy. Donor details come from another sample of the same person, matched by shared clones. The bases are TGTGCCTGGAGTAGGGGGGAAAATCAGCCCCAGCATTTT. Translated, this is CAWSRGENQPQHF.